The sequence of this T cell receptor beta chain was determined in a study of blood T cell repertoires in COVID-19. Overall study context: Material from acute and convalescent COVID-19 was sourced from the United States, Italy and Spain. T cells, B-cell-depleted T cells, or PBMCs provided the cDNA or gDNA that served as material.

Trimming removed 7 bases from V and 5 bases from J; junction bases left unmatched: 9. The CDR3 covers 14 residues. Germline V gene data show CDR1 as MNHEY and CDR2 as SVGEGT. In the original processing: Amplification from reference gene primers served as the basis for estimated nucleated cell counts. TCRdb's copy holds only in-frame clones and misses some; the assay was immunoSEQ multiplex PCR. That table is the source of V, J and clone size, and D and trimming were worked out from the DNA. The sample has about 120,000 clones; 70% to 90% are singletons. The TCR originated in a man in his sixties with acute or convalescent COVID-19. V is TRBV6-2 or TRBV6-3 and J is TRBJ2-7; TRBD1 agrees at 9 bases. Specimen: peripheral blood. The CDR3 DNA sequence: TGTGCCAGCACCCCCGGGACAGGGTTCCACGAGCAGTACTTC. This translates into CASTPGTGFHEQYF.